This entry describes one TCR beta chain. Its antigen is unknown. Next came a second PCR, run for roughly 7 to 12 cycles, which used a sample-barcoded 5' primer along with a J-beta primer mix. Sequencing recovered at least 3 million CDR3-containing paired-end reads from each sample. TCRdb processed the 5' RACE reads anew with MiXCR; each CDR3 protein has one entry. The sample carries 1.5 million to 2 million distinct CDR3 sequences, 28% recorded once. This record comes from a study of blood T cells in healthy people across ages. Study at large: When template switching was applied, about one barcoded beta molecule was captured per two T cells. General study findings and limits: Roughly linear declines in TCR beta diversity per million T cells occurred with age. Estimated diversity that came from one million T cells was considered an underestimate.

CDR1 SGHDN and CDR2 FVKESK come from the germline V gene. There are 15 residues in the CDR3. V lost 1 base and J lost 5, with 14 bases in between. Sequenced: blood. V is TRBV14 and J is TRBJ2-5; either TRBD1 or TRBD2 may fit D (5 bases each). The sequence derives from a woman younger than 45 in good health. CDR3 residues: CASSQATGRAETQYF. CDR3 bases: TGTGCCAGCAGCCAAGCCACGGGACGGGCGGAGACCCAGTACTTC.